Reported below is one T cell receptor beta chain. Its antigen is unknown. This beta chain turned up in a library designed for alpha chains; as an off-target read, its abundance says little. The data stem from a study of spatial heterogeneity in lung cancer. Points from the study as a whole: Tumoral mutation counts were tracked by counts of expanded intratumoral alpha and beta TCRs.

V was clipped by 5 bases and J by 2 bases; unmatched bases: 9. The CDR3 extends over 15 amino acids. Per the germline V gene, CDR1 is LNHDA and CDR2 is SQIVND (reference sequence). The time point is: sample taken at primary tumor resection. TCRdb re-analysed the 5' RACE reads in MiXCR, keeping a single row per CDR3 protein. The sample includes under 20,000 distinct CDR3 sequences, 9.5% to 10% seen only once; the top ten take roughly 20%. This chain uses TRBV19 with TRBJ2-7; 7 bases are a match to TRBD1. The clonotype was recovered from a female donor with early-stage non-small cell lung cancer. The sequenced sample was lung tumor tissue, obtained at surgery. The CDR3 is CASSSPGTAAYEQYF. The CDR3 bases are TGTGCCAGTAGTTCCCCCGGGACAGCAGCCTACGAGCAGTACTTC.